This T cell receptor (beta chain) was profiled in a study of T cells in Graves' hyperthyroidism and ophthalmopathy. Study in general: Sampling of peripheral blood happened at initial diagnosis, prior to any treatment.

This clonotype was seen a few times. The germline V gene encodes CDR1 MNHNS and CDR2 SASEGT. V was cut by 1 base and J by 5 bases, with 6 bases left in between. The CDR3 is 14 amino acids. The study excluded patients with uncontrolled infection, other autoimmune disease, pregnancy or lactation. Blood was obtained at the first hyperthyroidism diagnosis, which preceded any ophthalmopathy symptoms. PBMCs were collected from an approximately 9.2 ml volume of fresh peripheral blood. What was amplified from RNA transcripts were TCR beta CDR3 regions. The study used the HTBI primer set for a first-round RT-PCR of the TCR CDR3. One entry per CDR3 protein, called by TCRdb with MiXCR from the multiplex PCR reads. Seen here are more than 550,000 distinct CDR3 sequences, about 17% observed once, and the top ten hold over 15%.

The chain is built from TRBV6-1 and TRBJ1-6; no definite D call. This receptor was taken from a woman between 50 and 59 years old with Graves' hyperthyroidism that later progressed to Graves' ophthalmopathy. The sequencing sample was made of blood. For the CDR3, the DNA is TGTGCCAGCAGTGAAGTAAGAGATAATTCACCCCTCCACTTT. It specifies CASSEVRDNSPLHF.